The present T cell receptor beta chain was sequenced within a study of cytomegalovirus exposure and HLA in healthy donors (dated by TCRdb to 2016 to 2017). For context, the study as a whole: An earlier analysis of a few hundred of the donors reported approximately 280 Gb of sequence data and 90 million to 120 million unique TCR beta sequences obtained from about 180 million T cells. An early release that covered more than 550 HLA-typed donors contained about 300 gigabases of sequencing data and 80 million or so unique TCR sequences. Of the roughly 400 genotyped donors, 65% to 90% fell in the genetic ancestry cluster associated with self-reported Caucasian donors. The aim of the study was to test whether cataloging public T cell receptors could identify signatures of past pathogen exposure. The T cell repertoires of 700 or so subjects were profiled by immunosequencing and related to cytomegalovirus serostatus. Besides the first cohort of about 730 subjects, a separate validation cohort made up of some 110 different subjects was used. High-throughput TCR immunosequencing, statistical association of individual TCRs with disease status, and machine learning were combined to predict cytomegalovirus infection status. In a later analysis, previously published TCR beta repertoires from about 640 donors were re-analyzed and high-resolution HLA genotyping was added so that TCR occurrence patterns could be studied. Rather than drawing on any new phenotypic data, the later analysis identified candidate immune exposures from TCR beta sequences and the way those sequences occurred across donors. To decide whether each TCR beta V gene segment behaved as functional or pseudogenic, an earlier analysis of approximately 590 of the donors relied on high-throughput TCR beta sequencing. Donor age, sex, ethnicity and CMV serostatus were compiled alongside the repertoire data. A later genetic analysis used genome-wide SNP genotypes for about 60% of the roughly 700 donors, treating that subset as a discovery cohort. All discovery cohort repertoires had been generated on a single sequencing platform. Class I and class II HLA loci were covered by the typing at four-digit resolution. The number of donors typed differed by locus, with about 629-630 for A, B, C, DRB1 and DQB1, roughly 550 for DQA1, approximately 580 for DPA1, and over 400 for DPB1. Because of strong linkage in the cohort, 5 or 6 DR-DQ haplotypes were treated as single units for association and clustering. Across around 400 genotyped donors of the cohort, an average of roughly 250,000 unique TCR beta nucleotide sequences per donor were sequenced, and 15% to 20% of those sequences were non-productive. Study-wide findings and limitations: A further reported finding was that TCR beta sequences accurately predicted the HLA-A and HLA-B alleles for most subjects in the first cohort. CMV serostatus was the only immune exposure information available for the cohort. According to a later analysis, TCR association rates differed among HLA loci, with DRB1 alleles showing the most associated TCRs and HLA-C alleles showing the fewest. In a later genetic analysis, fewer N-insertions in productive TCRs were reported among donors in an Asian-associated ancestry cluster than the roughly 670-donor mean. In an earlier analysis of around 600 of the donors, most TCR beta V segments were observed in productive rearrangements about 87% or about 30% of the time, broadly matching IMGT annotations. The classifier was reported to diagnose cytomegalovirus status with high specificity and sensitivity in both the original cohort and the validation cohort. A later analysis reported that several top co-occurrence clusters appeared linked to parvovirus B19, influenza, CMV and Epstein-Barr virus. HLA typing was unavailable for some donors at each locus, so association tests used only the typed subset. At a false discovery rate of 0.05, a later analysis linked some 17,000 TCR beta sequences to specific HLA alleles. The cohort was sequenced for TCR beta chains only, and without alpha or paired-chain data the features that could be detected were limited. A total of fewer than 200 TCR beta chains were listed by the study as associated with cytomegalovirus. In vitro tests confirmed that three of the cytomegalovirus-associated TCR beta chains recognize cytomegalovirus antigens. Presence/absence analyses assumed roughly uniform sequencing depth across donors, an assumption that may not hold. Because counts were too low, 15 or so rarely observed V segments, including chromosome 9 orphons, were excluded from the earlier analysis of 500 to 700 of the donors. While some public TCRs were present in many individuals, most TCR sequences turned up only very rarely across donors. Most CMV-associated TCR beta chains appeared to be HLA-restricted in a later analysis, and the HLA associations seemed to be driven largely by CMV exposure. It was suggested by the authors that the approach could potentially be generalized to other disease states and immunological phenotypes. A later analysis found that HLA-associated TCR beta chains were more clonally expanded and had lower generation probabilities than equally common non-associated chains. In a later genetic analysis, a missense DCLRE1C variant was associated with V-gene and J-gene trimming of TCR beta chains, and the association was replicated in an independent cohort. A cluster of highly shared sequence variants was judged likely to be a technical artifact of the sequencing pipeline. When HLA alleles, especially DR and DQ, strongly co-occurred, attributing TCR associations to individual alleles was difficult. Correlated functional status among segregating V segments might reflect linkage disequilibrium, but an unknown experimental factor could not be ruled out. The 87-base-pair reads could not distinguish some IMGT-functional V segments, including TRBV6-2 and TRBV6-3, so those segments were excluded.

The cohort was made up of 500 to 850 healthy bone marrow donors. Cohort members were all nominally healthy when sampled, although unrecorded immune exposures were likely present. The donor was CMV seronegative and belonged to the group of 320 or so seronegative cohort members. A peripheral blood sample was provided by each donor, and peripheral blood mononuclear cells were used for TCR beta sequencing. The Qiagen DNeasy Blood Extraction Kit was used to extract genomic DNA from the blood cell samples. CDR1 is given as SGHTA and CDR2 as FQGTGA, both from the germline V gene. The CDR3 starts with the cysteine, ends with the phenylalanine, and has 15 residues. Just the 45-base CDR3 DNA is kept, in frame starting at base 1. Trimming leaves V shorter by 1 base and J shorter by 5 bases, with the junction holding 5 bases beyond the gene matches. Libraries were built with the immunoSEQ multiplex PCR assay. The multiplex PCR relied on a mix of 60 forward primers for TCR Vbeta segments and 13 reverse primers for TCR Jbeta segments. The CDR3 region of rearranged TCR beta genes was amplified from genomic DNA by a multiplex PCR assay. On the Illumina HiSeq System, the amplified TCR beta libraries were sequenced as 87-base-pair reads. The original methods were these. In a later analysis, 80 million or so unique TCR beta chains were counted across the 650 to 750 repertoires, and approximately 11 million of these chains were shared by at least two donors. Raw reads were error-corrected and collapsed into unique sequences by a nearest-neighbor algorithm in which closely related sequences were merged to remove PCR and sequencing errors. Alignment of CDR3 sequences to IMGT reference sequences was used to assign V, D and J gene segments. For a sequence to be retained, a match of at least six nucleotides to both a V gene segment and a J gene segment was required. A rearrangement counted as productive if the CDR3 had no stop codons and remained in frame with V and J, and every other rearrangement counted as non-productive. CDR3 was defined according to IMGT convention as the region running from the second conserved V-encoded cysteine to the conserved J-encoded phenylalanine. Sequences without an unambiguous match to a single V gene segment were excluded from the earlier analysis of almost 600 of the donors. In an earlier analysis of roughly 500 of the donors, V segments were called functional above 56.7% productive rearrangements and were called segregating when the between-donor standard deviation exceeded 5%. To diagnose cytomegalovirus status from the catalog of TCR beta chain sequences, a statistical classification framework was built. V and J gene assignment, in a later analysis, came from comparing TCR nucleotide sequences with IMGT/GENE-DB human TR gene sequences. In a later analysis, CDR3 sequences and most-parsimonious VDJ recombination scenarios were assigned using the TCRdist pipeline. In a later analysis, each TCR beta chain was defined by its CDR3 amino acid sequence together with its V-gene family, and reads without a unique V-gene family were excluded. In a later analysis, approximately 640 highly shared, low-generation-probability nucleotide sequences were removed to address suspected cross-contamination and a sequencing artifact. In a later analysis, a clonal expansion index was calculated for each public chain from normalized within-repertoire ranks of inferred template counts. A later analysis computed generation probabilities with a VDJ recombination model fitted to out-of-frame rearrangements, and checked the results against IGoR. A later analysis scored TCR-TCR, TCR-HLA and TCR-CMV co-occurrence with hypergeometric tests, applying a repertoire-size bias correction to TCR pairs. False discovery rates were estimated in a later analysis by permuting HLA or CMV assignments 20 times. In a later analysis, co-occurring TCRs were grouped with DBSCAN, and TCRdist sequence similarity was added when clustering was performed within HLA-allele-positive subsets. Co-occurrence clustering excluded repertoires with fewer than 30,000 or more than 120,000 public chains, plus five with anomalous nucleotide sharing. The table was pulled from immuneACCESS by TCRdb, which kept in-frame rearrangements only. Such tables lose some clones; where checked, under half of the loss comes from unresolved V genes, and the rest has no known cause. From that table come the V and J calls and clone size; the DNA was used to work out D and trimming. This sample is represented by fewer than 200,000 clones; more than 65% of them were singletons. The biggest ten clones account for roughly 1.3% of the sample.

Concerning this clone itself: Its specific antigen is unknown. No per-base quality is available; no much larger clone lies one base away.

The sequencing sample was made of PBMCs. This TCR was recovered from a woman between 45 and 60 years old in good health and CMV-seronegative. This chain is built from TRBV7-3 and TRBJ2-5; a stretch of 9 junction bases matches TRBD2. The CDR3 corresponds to CASSLNAGGQETQYF. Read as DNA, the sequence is TGTGCCAGCAGCTTAAATGCGGGAGGGCAGGAGACCCAGTACTTC.